The sequence of this T cell receptor (beta chain) was determined in a study of immune evolution from preneoplasia to lung adenocarcinoma. Turning to the study itself: HLA loss of heterozygosity: about 7% AIS, about 15% MIA, roughly 35% ADC, none AAH. Points from the study as a whole: Later-stage lesions appeared to have more T cells, more diversity, less clonality.

As regards this clone: Its antigen is undetermined.

The CDR3 totals 14 residues. V lost 0 bases to trimming and J lost 2 bases, with 7 bases between them. CDR1 and CDR2 from the germline V gene are LGHNA and YSLEER. Using immunoSEQ multiplex PCR, the repertoire was profiled, and TCRdb retains in-frame clones only, with some absent. The sample has 4,000 to 4,500 clones, roughly 80% seen once; the top ten hold 8.3%. Nucleic acids came from premalignant or tumor cells enriched by macro-dissection. The source of this sequence is a person aged 60-80 years with lung adenocarcinoma. The chain has TRBV4-3 and TRBJ1-2; no clear D gene. Material: FFPE lung adenocarcinoma in situ tissue. The CDR3 here is CASSQDKLNYGYTF. The CDR3 bases are TGCGCCAGCAGCCAAGATAAGTTGAACTATGGCTACACCTTC.